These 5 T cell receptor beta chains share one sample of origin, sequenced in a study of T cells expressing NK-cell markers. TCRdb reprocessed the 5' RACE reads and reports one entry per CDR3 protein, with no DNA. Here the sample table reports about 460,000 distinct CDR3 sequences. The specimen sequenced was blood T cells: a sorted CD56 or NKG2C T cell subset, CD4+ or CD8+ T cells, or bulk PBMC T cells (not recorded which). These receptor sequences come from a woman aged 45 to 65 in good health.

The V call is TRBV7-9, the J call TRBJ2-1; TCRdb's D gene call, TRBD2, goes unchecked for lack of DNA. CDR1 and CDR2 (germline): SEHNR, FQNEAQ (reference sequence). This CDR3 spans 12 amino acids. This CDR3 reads CASSLVMRVQFF.

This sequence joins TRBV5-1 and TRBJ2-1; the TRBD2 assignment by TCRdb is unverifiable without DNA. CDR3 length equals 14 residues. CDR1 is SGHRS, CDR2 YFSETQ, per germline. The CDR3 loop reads CASSLPRGDNEQFF.

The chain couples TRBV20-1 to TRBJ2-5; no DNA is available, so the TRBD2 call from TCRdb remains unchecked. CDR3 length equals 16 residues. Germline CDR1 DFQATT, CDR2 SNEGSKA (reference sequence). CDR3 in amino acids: CSARTSGRAYRETQYF.

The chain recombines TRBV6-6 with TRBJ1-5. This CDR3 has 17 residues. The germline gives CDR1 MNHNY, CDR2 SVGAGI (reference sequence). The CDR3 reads CASSYSPVGSAVQPQHF.

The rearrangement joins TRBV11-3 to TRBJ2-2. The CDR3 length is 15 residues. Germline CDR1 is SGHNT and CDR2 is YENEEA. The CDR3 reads CASSPRVLNTGELFF.